The 25 T cell receptor beta chains below come from one sample, sequenced in a study of cytomegalovirus exposure and HLA in healthy donors. Sequencing used immunoSEQ multiplex PCR; TCRdb keeps in-frame clones, though not all of them. The sample consists of around 180,000 clones, about 82% of them appearing once. Sequenced: PBMCs. The receptors here all came from a woman younger than 30 in good health and CMV-seronegative.

This clone has just a few counts. The CDR3 reads CASSQDVFTGTSGRVTDTQYF. CDR3 DNA sequence: TGCGCCAGCAGCCAAGACGTTTTCACCGGGACTAGCGGGAGGGTAACAGATACGCAGTATTTT. The rearrangement joins TRBV4-1 to TRBJ2-3; 16 bases agree with TRBD2. CDR3 size: 21 residues. With 0 bases clipped from V and 3 bases from J, the junction kept 12 bases outside the gene matches. Looked up from germline, CDR1 is MGHRA and CDR2 is YSYEKL.

This sequence joins TRBV29-1 and TRBJ2-7; 7 nucleotides line up with TRBD2. Germline V lookup: CDR1 SQVTM, CDR2 ANQGSEA. V shed 4 bases, J shed 2 bases, and the junction held 5 bases outside the gene matches. The CDR3 runs 13 residues. This chain's CDR3 is CSVARAGTYEQYF. The DNA of the CDR3 is TGCAGCGTTGCCCGAGCGGGAACCTACGAGCAGTACTTC.

At least ten counts were recorded for this clone. This rearrangement joins TRBV7-2 to TRBJ1-3; no clear D gene. The V end lost 1 base, the J end lost 4 bases, and 8 bases lay between the germline ends. Germline assignment: CDR1 SGHTA and CDR2 FQGNSA. The CDR3 loop spans 14 amino acids. CDR3 amino acids: CASSLVGEGNTIYF. In DNA form, the CDR3 reads TGTGCCAGCAGCTTAGTCGGAGAGGGAAACACCATATATTTT.

This clone is a singleton in its sample. V is TRBV28 and J is TRBJ2-1, with 7 bases identical to TRBD2. The CDR3 extends over 15 amino acids. Per the germline V gene, CDR1 is MDHEN and CDR2 is SYDVKM. Trimming at V came to 6 bases and at J to 4 bases, leaving 9 bases not matched to a gene. CDR3 coding DNA: TGTGCCAGCAGCCCGACTAGCTACCGTTACAATGAGCAGTTCTTC. Translating gives CASSPTSYRYNEQFF.

V usage is TRBV5-1 and J usage is TRBJ2-1; a possible D gene is TRBD2 (5 bases). This CDR3 has 15 amino acids. The germline V gene has CDR1 SGHRS and CDR2 YFSETQ. Trimming took 4 bases from V and 4 from J, leaving 15 bases between them. CDR3 nucleotides: TGCGCCAGCAGCGAGGGTAGTGTAGGGTACAATGAGCAGTTCTTC. As protein: CASSEGSVGYNEQFF.

The V and J genes are TRBV30 and TRBJ1-1; D is perhaps TRBD1 (5 bases). Germline CDR1 is GTSNPN and CDR2 is SVGIG (reference sequence). V was clipped by 2 bases and J by 1 base, with 11 bases between them. The CDR3 extends over 14 amino acids. CDR3 protein: CAWSYGGGNTEAFF. The CDR3 nucleotides are TGTGCCTGGAGTTACGGGGGGGGGAACACTGAAGCTTTCTTT. Drawing the rest from reference TRBV30 and TRBJ1-1, the complete variable domain is SQTIHQWPATLVQPVGSPLSLECTVEGTSNPNLYWYRQAAGRGLQLLFYSVGIGQISSEVPQNLSASRPQDRQFILSSKKLLLSDSGFYLCAWSYGGGNTEAFFGQGTRLTVV.

As to this clone: Distinct nucleotide sequences in the sample also encode this CDR3. The rearrangement links TRBV7-6 to TRBJ2-3; 15 nucleotides align to TRBD2. The CDR3 extends over 20 amino acids. Germline lookup yields CDR1 SGHVS and CDR2 FNYEAQ. Unmatched junction bases numbered 14, after V lost 3 bases and J lost 4 bases. CDR3 residues: CASSFTRTSGRAESADTQYF. Written as DNA, the CDR3 is TGTGCCAGCAGCTTTACTCGGACTAGCGGGAGGGCGGAAAGTGCAGATACGCAGTATTTT.

CDR3 amino acids: CASSQSPGTLNTEAFF. CDR3 sequence (DNA): TGTGCCAGCAGTCAGTCCCCGGGGACTCTGAACACTGAAGCTTTCTTT. The chain is built from TRBV6-4 and TRBJ1-1; perhaps TRBD1 as D (5 bases). This CDR3 is built from 16 residues. CDR1 is MRHNA, CDR2 SNTAGT, per germline. The ends were cut back, 5 bases at V and 0 bases at J, with 16 bases in the middle.

V usage is TRBV6-1 and J usage is TRBJ1-6; D is ambiguous. Germline V gives CDR1 MNHNS, CDR2 SASEGT. The CDR3 spans 13 residues. The V gene lost 7 bases and the J gene lost 7 bases, with 11 bases spanning the gap. CDR3 nucleotide sequence: TGTGCCAGCATAGCTGAAAAGAATTCACCCCTCCACTTT. Protein product: CASIAEKNSPLHF.

The J gene is TRBJ1-5, the V gene TRBV11-2, with D maybe TRBD1 (6 bases). Germline V lookup: CDR1 SGHAT, CDR2 FQNNGV. This CDR3 contains 15 residues. Trimming cost V 5 bases and J 5 bases, with 16 bases left between them. DNA of the CDR3: TGTGCCAGCAGCCCACAGGGTTTGGTAGATCAGCCCCAGCATTTT. It translates to CASSPQGLVDQPQHF.

The chain has TRBV27 and TRBJ2-5; 11 nucleotides agree with TRBD2. V shed 5 bases and J 10 bases; nucleotides not matched to a gene: 9. The CDR3 has 14 amino acids. Germline CDR1 is MNHEY and CDR2 is SMNVEV (reference sequence). For the CDR3, the DNA is TGTGCCAGCAGTACCGATAGCGGGAGGGCCCGCCAGTACTTC. This sequence encodes CASSTDSGRARQYF.

CDR3 nucleotides: TGCGCCAGCAGAGTAGCGGGAGTTAATGAGCAGTTCTTC. Encoded protein: CASRVAGVNEQFF. This chain joins TRBV5-1 and TRBJ2-1; 9 bases are shared with TRBD2. CDR3 length: 13 amino acids. V trimming: 5 bases; J trimming: 7 bases; junction bases outside the gene matches: 4. Germline CDR1 and CDR2: SGHRS and YFSETQ.

The chain employs TRBV27 and TRBJ2-1; 8 nucleotides line up with TRBD1. V was pared by 6 bases and J by 9 bases, with 22 bases of the junction left unmatched. CDR1 is MNHEY, CDR2 SMNVEV, per germline (reference sequence). This CDR3 contains 18 residues. This CDR3 reads CASSSPTTQTGDFGEQFF. CDR3 coding DNA: TGTGCCAGCAGCTCCCCTACCACCCAGACAGGGGATTTTGGTGAGCAGTTCTTC.

CDR3 nucleotides: TGTGCCATCAGCCTTAGACAGGGAGGAAACTATGGCTACACCTTC. Translated, it gives CAISLRQGGNYGYTF. This chain uses TRBV10-3 with TRBJ1-2; 7 bases fit TRBD1. Germline assignment: CDR1 ENHRY and CDR2 SYGVKD. The CDR3 is made up of 15 amino acids. Trimming cost V 6 bases and J 2 bases; bases outside gene matches: 9.

This chain joins TRBV28 and TRBJ2-1; possible D gene TRBD2, 7 bases. Germline values: CDR1 MDHEN, CDR2 SYDVKM. Deletions cut 11 bases from V and 4 bases from J, with 18 bases between. The CDR3 sequence is 14 residues long. The CDR3 sequence is CAGGGVKGYNEQFF. The CDR3 nucleotides read TGTGCCGGAGGGGGGGTAAAGGGATACAATGAGCAGTTCTTC.

This clone came up a few times. This chain connects TRBV9 to TRBJ1-1; D is ambiguous. The CDR3 loop spans 15 amino acids. Trimming pared 3 bases from V and 1 base from J, leaving 13 bases between. Germline-derived CDR1 and CDR2 are SGDLS and YYNGEE. The CDR3 here is CASSARGGSNTEAFF. In nucleotides, the CDR3 is TGTGCCAGCAGCGCCCGGGGAGGTTCGAACACTGAAGCTTTCTTT. The whole variable domain, remainder taken from reference TRBV9 and TRBJ1-1, is DSGVTQTPKHLITATGQRVTLRCSPRSGDLSVYWYQQSLDQGLQFLIQYYNGEERAKGNILERFSAQQFPDLHSELNLSSLELGDSALYFCASSARGGSNTEAFFGQGTRLTVV.

This sequence joins TRBV5-4 and TRBJ1-3; the D is unclear. Trimming removed 2 bases at V and 0 bases at J, with 9 bases between. From germline, CDR1 is SGHNT and CDR2 YYREEE (reference sequence). This CDR3 region has 15 residues. This chain's CDR3 is CASSLMKSSGNTIYF. The CDR3 DNA is TGTGCCAGCAGCTTAATGAAGAGCTCTGGAAACACCATATATTTT. The whole variable domain, filled in from reference TRBV5-4 and TRBJ1-3, reads ETGVTQSPTHLIKTRGQQVTLRCSSQSGHNTVSWYQQALGQGPQFIFQYYREEENGRGNFPPRFSGLQFPNYSSELNVNALELDDSALYLCASSLMKSSGNTIYFGEGSWLTVV.

The V gene is TRBV10-3, the J gene TRBJ1-3; D is possibly TRBD1 (5 bases). The CDR3 extends over 15 amino acids. In germline, CDR1 is ENHRY, CDR2 SYGVKD. Trimming pared 10 bases from V and 0 bases from J, leaving 16 bases between. The CDR3 spells CATGPGLDSGNTIYF. CDR3 sequence (DNA): TGTGCCACGGGACCGGGACTGGACTCTGGAAACACCATATATTTT.

A few counts support this clone. The chain joins TRBV18 to TRBJ1-1, with TRBD1 identical over 7 bases. This CDR3 region has 14 residues. Trimming at V came to 2 bases and at J to 3 bases, leaving 3 bases not matched to a gene. Germline-derived CDR1 and CDR2 are KGHSH and LQKENI. The CDR3, as DNA: TGTGCCAGCTCACCAAGACAGGGAGACACTGAAGCTTTCTTT. This sequence encodes CASSPRQGDTEAFF.

This clone was observed a handful of times. The chain links TRBV2 to TRBJ2-7; tentative D call: TRBD1 (7 bases). V was trimmed by 6 bases and J by 1 base, leaving 10 bases between them. The CDR3 runs to 13 residues. The germline gives CDR1 SNHLY, CDR2 FYNNEI. For the CDR3, the DNA is TGTGCCAGCAGGCGGGACAGTTCCTACGAGCAGTACTTC. Its protein is CASRRDSSYEQYF.

The chain links TRBV29-1 to TRBJ2-6, with D tentatively TRBD1 (5 bases). In germline, CDR1 is SQVTM, CDR2 ANQGSEA. This CDR3 is 16 amino acids long. V shed 3 bases and J shed 2 bases, with 14 bases lying between them. The CDR3 DNA reads as TGCAGCGTTGAGGCCAGGGTGGGTCCTGGGGCCAACGTCCTGACTTTC. It specifies CSVEARVGPGANVLTF. Complete variable domain (other parts from reference TRBV29-1 and TRBJ2-6): SAVISQKPSRDICQRGTSLTIQCQVDSQVTMMFWYRQQPGQSLTLIATANQGSEATYESGFVIDKFPISRPNLTFSTLTVSNMSPEDSSIYLCSVEARVGPGANVLTFGAGSRLTVL.

J is TRBJ2-7 and V is TRBV5-1, with 9 positions matching TRBD1. The CDR3 length is 17 residues. CDR1 SGHRS and CDR2 YFSETQ come from the germline V gene. The ends lost 4 bases at V and 2 bases at J; junction bases unmatched: 13. The CDR3 here is CASSEHRGRGTPYEQYF. Written as DNA, the CDR3 is TGCGCCAGCAGCGAGCACAGGGGGCGCGGGACTCCCTACGAGCAGTACTTC.

The chain recombines TRBV5-6 with TRBJ2-6; D may be TRBD2 (7 bases). V lost 3 bases, J lost 11 bases, and 9 bases lay in between. Germline values: CDR1 SGHDT, CDR2 YYEEEE. The CDR3 contains 12 residues. DNA for the CDR3: TGTGCCAGCAGCTCGGGGGGCGACGTCCTGACTTTC. The encoded protein is CASSSGGDVLTF. Complete variable domain (other parts from reference TRBV5-6 and TRBJ2-6): DAGVTQSPTHLIKTRGQQVTLRCSPKSGHDTVSWYQQALGQGPQFIFQYYEEEERQRGNFPDRFSGHQFPNYSSELNVNALLLGDSALYLCASSSGGDVLTFGAGSRLTVL.

The chain joins TRBV12-1 to TRBJ2-7; the table's D call TRBD2 went unverified against the DNA. TRBV12-1 is reported as a pseudogene. This CDR3 region has 15 residues. Here the CDR3 DNA reads TGTGCCAGCAGCTTTGATGGGGGGAGCCACTACGAGCAGTACTTC. This encodes CASSFDGGSHYEQYF.

This clone was found a few times. V is TRBV30 and J is TRBJ1-2; 7 bases match TRBD1. Trimming removed 3 bases from V and 4 bases from J; junction bases left unmatched: 8. The length of the CDR3 is 14 residues. CDR1 GTSNPN and CDR2 SVGIG come from the germline V gene (reference sequence). The CDR3 sequence: CAWSRGPGGYGYTF. In nucleotides, the CDR3 is TGTGCCTGGAGCCGAGGCCCAGGGGGCTATGGCTACACCTTC.